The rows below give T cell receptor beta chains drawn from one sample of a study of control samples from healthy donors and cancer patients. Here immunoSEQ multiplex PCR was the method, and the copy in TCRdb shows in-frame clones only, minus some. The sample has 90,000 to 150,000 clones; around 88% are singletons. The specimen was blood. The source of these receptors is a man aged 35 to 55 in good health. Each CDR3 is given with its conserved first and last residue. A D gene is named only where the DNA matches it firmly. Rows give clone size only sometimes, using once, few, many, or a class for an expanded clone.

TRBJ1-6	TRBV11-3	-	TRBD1	CASSPSGRDRVYSPLHF	TGTGCCAGCAGCCCCTCCGGCCGGGACAGGGTATATTCACCCCTCCACTTT
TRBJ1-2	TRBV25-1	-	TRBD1	CASSRQGAYGYTF	TGTGCCAGCTCCCGACAGGGGGCTTATGGCTACACCTTC
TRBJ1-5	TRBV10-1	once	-	CASTQIGSNQPQHF	TGCGCCAGCACCCAGATCGGTAGCAATCAGCCCCAGCATTTT
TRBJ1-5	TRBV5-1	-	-	CASSPSQGEQPQHF	TGCGCCAGCAGCCCTTCACAGGGCGAGCAGCCCCAGCATTTT
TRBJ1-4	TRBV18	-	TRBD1	CASSPDRGHEKLFF	TGTGCCAGCTCACCCGACAGGGGGCATGAAAAACTGTTTTTT
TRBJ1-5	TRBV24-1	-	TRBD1	CATSDTGTGGDQPQHF	TGTGCCACCAGTGACACCGGGACAGGGGGCGACCAGCCCCAGCATTTT
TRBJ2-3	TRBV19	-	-	CASEISDTQYF	TGTGCCAGTGAAATTTCAGATACGCAGTATTTT
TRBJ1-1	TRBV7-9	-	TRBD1	CASSSATGGWNTEAFF	TGTGCCAGCAGCTCCGCGACAGGGGGGTGGAACACTGAAGCTTTCTTT
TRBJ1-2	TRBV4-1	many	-	CASSQESKNGAGYGYTF	TGCGCCAGCAGCCAAGAATCAAAAAATGGGGCGGGATATGGCTACACCTTC
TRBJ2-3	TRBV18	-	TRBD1	CASSPGQGKDTQYF	TGTGCCAGCTCACCAGGACAGGGGAAAGATACGCAGTATTTT
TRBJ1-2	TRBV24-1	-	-	CATSDRYYGYTF	TGTGCCACCAGTGACAGGTACTATGGCTACACCTTC
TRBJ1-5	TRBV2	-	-	CASSEEQKQPQHF	TGTGCCAGCAGTGAAGAACAGAAACAGCCCCAGCATTTT
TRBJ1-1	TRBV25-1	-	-	CASSGHSAEAFF	TGTGCCAGCAGCGGACACAGCGCTGAAGCTTTCTTT
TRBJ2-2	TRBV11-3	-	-	CASSLEDSGSPNTGELFF	TGTGCCAGCAGCTTAGAGGACAGCGGGTCCCCCAACACCGGGGAGCTGTTTTTT
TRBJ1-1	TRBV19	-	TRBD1	CASNRGPEAFF	TGTGCCAGTAACAGGGGACCTGAAGCTTTCTTT
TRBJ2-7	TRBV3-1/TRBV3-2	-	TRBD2	CASSHRAGVSYEQYF	TGTGCCAGCAGCCACAGAGCGGGGGTCTCCTACGAGCAGTACTTC
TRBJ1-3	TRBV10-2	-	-	CASSEGRAGNTIYF	TGCGCCAGCAGTGAAGGAAGGGCTGGAAACACCATATATTTT
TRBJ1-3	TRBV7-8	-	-	CASSLIGSSGNTIYF	TGTGCCAGCAGCTTAATAGGCAGCTCTGGAAACACCATATATTTT
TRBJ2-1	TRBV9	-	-	CASSVGQEQFF	TGTGCCAGCAGCGTAGGACAGGAGCAGTTCTTC
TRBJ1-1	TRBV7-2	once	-	CASSLQQTMNTEAFF	TGTGCCAGCAGCTTACAGCAAACCATGAACACTGAAGCTTTCTTT
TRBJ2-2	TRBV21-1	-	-	CASSSTGLAGADTGELFF	TGTGCCAGCAGCTCTACAGGACTAGCGGGGGCGGACACCGGGGAGCTGTTTTTT
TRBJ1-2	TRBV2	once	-	CASSIQGEVYGYTF	TGTGCCAGCTCAATCCAAGGGGAGGTCTATGGCTACACCTTC
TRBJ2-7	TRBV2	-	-	CASSGQGYEQYF	TGTGCCAGCAGTGGGCAGGGGTACGAGCAGTACTTC